The present entry profiles one T cell receptor (beta chain) with its context. The antigen remains unidentified. Culture proceeded for nine to eleven days, and CD4+ T cells were then isolated. This person caught SARS-CoV-2 sometime from March to December 2020, and PCR testing confirmed the infection. Every participant took two doses of the BNT162b2 or mRNA-1273 vaccine. This CDR3 has 16 amino acids. Looked up from germline, CDR1 is GTSNPN and CDR2 is SVGIG (reference sequence). The V and J ends lost 2 bases and 3 bases respectively, with 17 bases between them. These data originate in a study of vaccination effects on CD4 cells after COVID-19. Profiled with immunoSEQ multiplex PCR; TCRdb holds only in-frame clones, not every one. This sample has around 44,000 clones, with approximately 82% found just once.

This specimen was CD4+ T cells from PBMCs cultured without peptide, taken after COVID-19 vaccination. This TCR was recovered from a human donor who had a prior SARS-CoV-2 infection. This chain uses TRBV30 with TRBJ1-3; D might be TRBD1 (6 bases). The CDR3 here is CAWSPTGWSRGNTIYF. The CDR3 DNA follows: TGTGCCTGGAGTCCAACAGGGTGGTCCCGTGGAAACACCATATATTTT.